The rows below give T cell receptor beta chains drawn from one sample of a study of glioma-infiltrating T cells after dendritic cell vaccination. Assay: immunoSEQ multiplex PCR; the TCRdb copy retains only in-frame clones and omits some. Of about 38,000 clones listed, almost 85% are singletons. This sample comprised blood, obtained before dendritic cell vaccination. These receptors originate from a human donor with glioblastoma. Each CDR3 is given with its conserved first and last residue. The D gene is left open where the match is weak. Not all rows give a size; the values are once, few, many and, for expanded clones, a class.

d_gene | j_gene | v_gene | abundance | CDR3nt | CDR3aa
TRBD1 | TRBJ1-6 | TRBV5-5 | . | TGTGCCAGCAGCTTGTTTGAACAGGGGAACTCACCCCTCCACTTT | CASSLFEQGNSPLHF
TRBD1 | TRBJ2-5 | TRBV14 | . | TGTGCCAGCAGCTACAGGGGAGAGACCCAGTACTTC | CASSYRGETQYF
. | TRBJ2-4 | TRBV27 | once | TGTGCCAGCAGCCAATATAGAGGCATTCAGTACTTC | CASSQYRGIQYF
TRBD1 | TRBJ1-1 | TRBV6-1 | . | TGTGCCAGCAGAGTGGGAAGGGGGCAGATCACTGAAGCTTTCTTT | CASRVGRGQITEAFF
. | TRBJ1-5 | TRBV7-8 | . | TGTGCCAGCAGGAGAGACAGAAGTAGCAATCAGCCCCAGCATTTT | CASRRDRSSNQPQHF
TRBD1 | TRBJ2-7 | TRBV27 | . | TGTGCCAGCAGTTCCGGGACAGGGATCAACGAGCAGTACTTC | CASSSGTGINEQYF
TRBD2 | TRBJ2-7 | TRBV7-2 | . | TGTGCCAGCAGCTTAGATAGCGGGGGGGCCTACGAGCAGTACTTC | CASSLDSGGAYEQYF
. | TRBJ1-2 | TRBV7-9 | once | TGTGCCAGCAGCTTAGCCCCCCAAAATAACTATGGCTACACCTTC | CASSLAPQNNYGYTF
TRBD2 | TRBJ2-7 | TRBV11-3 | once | TGTGCCACCGGGAGGGGTCTAGGATCCTACGAGCAGTACTTC | CATGRGLGSYEQYF
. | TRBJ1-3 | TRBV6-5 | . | TGTGCCAGCAGTTACACAGGGAGTGGAAACACCATATATTTT | CASSYTGSGNTIYF
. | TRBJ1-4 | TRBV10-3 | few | TGTGCCATCAGTGAGAGATCCCCACTCAATGAAAAACTGTTTTTT | CAISERSPLNEKLFF